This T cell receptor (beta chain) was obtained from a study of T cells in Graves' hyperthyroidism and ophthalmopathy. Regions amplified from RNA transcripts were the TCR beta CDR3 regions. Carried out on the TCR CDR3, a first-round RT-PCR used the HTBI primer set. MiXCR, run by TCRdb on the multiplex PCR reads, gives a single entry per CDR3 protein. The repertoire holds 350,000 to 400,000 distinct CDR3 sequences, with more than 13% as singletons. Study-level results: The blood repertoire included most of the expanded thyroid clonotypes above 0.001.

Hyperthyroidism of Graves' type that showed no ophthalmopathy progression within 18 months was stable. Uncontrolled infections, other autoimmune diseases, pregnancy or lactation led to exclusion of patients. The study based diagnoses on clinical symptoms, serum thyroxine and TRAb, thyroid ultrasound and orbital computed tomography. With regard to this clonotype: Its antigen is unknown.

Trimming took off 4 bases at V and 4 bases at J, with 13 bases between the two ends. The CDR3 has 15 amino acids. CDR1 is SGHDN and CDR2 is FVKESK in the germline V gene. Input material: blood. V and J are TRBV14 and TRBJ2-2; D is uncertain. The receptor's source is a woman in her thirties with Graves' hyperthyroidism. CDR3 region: CASSRWQVGTGELFF. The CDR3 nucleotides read TGTGCCAGCAGCCGCTGGCAGGTCGGCACCGGGGAGCTGTTTTTT.